Listed here are 10 T cell receptor beta chains from one sample, sequenced in a study of T cell repertoires in cytomegalovirus infection. MiXCR, applied by TCRdb to the reads, yields one record per CDR3 protein. The sample carries over 150,000 distinct CDR3 sequences, about 17% recorded once. Sequenced sample: CD8+ T cells from PBMCs. The receptors were gathered from a human donor in good health (CMV status not recorded). Some clones in this sample may be carry-over from other donors' samples.

This clonotype was recorded a few times. The V and J genes are TRBV20-1 and TRBJ2-1; D perhaps matches TRBD1 (5 bases). CDR3 length: 14 amino acids. The V end was cut by 0 bases, the J end by 7 bases, with 13 bases between. Per germline, CDR1 DFQATT and CDR2 SNEGSKA (reference sequence). DNA of the CDR3: TGCAGTGCTAGAGATCGGGTCAGGGTTAATGAGCAGTTCTTC. Protein: CSARDRVRVNEQFF.

This clonotype was seen a handful of times. The CDR3 coding sequence is TGCAGTGCTAGAGCTACCCTTGTGGGCAGGCCAAATCAGCCCCAGCATTTT. Translated: CSARATLVGRPNQPQHF. This rearrangement joins TRBV20-1 to TRBJ1-5; D is undetermined. Trimming took off 1 base at V and 4 bases at J, with 20 bases between the two ends. The CDR3 extends over 17 amino acids. Germline values: CDR1 DFQATT, CDR2 SNEGSKA (reference sequence).

This clonotype showed up just a few times. The genes are TRBV29-1 and TRBJ2-1, with D maybe TRBD2 (5 bases). Between the trimmed V and J ends, which lost 8 bases and 5 bases, there was a span of 16 bases. This CDR3 has 13 amino acids. Germline V gene lookup returns CDR1 SQVTM and CDR2 ANQGSEA. CDR3 DNA sequence: TGCAGCCTTAGGAAAGCGGATCACAATGAGCAGTTCTTC. Residues: CSLRKADHNEQFF.

The rearrangement links TRBV11-2 to TRBJ1-1, with 7 bases lining up with TRBD1. V trimming: 0 bases; J trimming: 6 bases; junction bases outside the gene matches: 4. Germline CDR1 is SGHAT and CDR2 is FQNNGV. There are 14 residues in the CDR3. The CDR3, as DNA: TGTGCCAGCAGCTTAGATCCGGGACAGCCTGAAGCTTTCTTT. It yields the protein CASSLDPGQPEAFF.

This clonotype was seen many times. This chain links TRBV7-2 with TRBJ2-7; D perhaps matches TRBD1 (6 bases). CDR1 is SGHTA and CDR2 is FQGNSA in the germline V gene. V was pared by 1 base and J by 3 bases, with 13 bases between. CDR3 length: 15 residues. The CDR3 DNA sequence: TGTGCCAGCAGCTTAGAAGGGGGAAGAAACTACGAGCAGTACTTC. Protein: CASSLEGGRNYEQYF. Combining the CDR3 with reference TRBV7-2 and TRBJ2-7 gives the whole variable domain GAGVSQSPSNKVTEKGKDVELRCDPISGHTALYWYRQSLGQGLEFLIYFQGNSAPDKSGLPSDRFSAERTGGSVSTLTIQRTQQEDSAVYLCASSLEGGRNYEQYFGPGTRLTVT.

This clonotype has just a few counts. The gene calls are TRBV12-3 or TRBV12-4 and TRBJ1-1, with D perhaps matching TRBD1 (6 bases). V gave up 0 bases and J gave up 8 bases, with 10 bases separating them. The CDR3 is 13 amino acids. The CDR3 loop reads CASSLALTGEAFF. CDR3 DNA sequence: TGTGCCAGCAGTTTAGCGCTCACAGGGGAAGCTTTCTTT.

This clonotype occurred many times. This chain uses TRBV12-3 or TRBV12-4 with TRBJ2-7; 8 bases fit TRBD1. The length of the CDR3 is 13 residues. Unmatched junction bases numbered 2, after V lost 5 bases and J lost 2 bases. CDR3 amino acids: CASSPGQAYEQYF. CDR3 sequence (DNA): TGTGCCAGCAGTCCGGGACAGGCCTACGAGCAGTACTTC.

The V and J genes are TRBV4-1 and TRBJ1-5; D is unresolved. Germline CDR1 MGHRA, CDR2 YSYEKL. V lost 4 bases and J 1 base, leaving 11 bases between the germline ends. The CDR3 contains 15 residues. Here the CDR3 DNA reads TGCGCCAGCAGCCCCCGGGCAGCGAGCAATCAGCCCCAGCATTTT. Translated, it gives CASSPRAASNQPQHF.

This clonotype was found a few times. In nucleotides, the CDR3 is TGCAGCGTTGAAGTTCTTCGGACAGGGGGCTACGAGCAGTACTTC. It specifies CSVEVLRTGGYEQYF. The chain is built from TRBV29-1 and TRBJ2-7, with TRBD1 identical over 10 bases. Looked up from germline, CDR1 is SQVTM and CDR2 is ANQGSEA. This CDR3 comprises 15 residues. V was pared by 1 base and J by 3 bases, with 6 bases of the junction left unmatched.

This clonotype has more than one count but fewer than ten. The chain uses TRBV6-2 or TRBV6-3 and TRBJ2-1; 8 bases agree with TRBD2. The germline V gene encodes CDR1 MNHEY and CDR2 SVGEGT. This CDR3 contains 14 residues. The junction had 9 bases not matched to a gene; V was cut back by 4 bases and J by 10 bases. The CDR3 protein is CASSLHGLAREQFF. In nucleotides, the CDR3 is TGTGCCAGCAGTTTACACGGACTAGCTAGGGAGCAGTTCTTC.